This TCR beta chain appears in the sequencing data of a study of blood T cell repertoires in COVID-19. Across the study: Sites across the United States, Italy and Spain contributed samples from acute and convalescent COVID-19. Nucleic acid was either cDNA or gDNA, and it came from T cells, B-cell-depleted T cells, or PBMCs.

Source study methods: Scientists estimated how many nucleated cells there were by amplifying reference gene primers. TCRdb's table, derived via immunoSEQ multiplex PCR, lists solely in-frame clones and lacks some. V, J and clone size are taken as reported in that table, and D and trimming were inferred from the DNA itself. The sample includes around 47,000 clones, about 86% of them seen just once. Looked up from germline, CDR1 is SGHAT and CDR2 is FQNNGV. The V segment lost 5 bases and the J segment 4 bases; nucleotides outside the gene matches: 8. CDR3 length: 17 amino acids. The TCR comes from a human donor in a cohort sampled during active COVID-19. The sequencing sample was made of peripheral blood. The chain links TRBV11-2 to TRBJ1-4; 12 nucleotides agree with TRBD1. The CDR3: CASSLRDRGLFNEKLFF. DNA of the CDR3: TGTGCCAGCAGCCTCCGGGACAGGGGGCTTTTTAATGAAAAACTGTTTTTT.